A single sample is the source of the 11 T cell receptor beta chains below, sequenced in a study of OX40 agonist ivuxolimab in advanced cancers. Assay: immunoSEQ multiplex PCR; the TCRdb copy retains only in-frame clones and omits some. This sample yields over 60,000 clones, of which approximately 94% are seen a single time; around 16% belongs to the top ten. The sequences come from CD4+ or CD8+ T cells sorted from blood, collected in a trial of the OX40 agonist ivuxolimab. The receptors originated from an adult with an advanced solid tumor such as melanoma, head and neck, liver or kidney cancer.

The chain recombines TRBV5-1 with TRBJ2-7; TRBD1 matches at 9 bases. CDR1 and CDR2 (germline): SGHRS, YFSETQ. V lost 4 bases to trimming and J lost 2 bases; unmatched junction nucleotides: 4. CDR3 length: 14 residues. In nucleotides, the CDR3 is TGCGCCAGCAGCGGGGACAGGGTTACCTACGAGCAGTACTTC. This codes for CASSGDRVTYEQYF.

This chain joins TRBV27 and TRBJ2-3; D is possibly TRBD2 (7 bases). The CDR3 length is 13 residues. Germline V gene lookup returns CDR1 MNHEY and CDR2 SMNVEV (reference sequence). Between the trimmed V and J ends, which lost 4 bases and 6 bases, there was a span of 11 bases. CDR3 protein: CASSSGGIDTQYF. CDR3 nucleotide sequence: TGTGCCAGCAGTTCGGGGGGCATTGATACGCAGTATTTT.

In DNA form, the CDR3 reads TGTGCCAGCATCATCCCCCAGCGGGGGGGCACCGGGGAGCTGTTTTTT. This translates into CASIIPQRGGTGELFF. The chain employs TRBV11-2 and TRBJ2-2; 10 bases fit TRBD2. V trimming: 7 bases; J trimming: 4 bases; junction bases outside the gene matches: 9. CDR1 is SGHAT and CDR2 is FQNNGV in the germline V gene. The CDR3 contains 16 residues.

The chain is built from TRBV9 and TRBJ1-1; 9 nucleotides line up with TRBD1. From germline, CDR1 is SGDLS and CDR2 YYNGEE. With 4 bases clipped from V and 3 bases from J, the junction kept 4 bases outside the gene matches. The CDR3 length is 14 residues. The CDR3 spells CASSFRDRDTEAFF. The CDR3 bases are TGTGCCAGCAGCTTCCGGGACAGGGACACTGAAGCTTTCTTT.

The V call is TRBV7-2, the J call TRBJ2-2; D is undetermined. Germline assignment: CDR1 SGHTA and CDR2 FQGNSA. Trimming removed 2 bases at V and 0 bases at J, with 10 bases between. The CDR3 runs 16 residues. In DNA form, the CDR3 reads TGTGCCAGCAGCTTACTAGGACCGACGAACACCGGGGAGCTGTTTTTT. Its translation is CASSLLGPTNTGELFF.

The rearrangement links TRBV12-1 to TRBJ2-7; the D segment call TRBD1 is taken from the table without a DNA check. TRBV12-1 is an annotated pseudogene. The CDR3 spans 16 residues. In nucleotides, the CDR3 is TGTGCCAGCATTGCTGGCAAAAAACAGGGAGACCACGAGCAGTACTTC. This encodes CASIAGKKQGDHEQYF.

The gene calls are TRBV5-6 and TRBJ1-5; D gene uncertain. The CDR3 loop spans 17 amino acids. Trimming removed 4 bases from V and 2 bases from J, with 19 bases in between. Germline values: CDR1 SGHDT, CDR2 YYEEEE. For the CDR3, the DNA is TGTGCCAGCAGCCCCTACGCGTGGAAGGACGGCAATCAGCCCCAGCATTTT. It specifies CASSPYAWKDGNQPQHF. Full variable domain (rest looked up from reference TRBV5-6 and TRBJ1-5): DAGVTQSPTHLIKTRGQQVTLRCSPKSGHDTVSWYQQALGQGPQFIFQYYEEEERQRGNFPDRFSGHQFPNYSSELNVNALLLGDSALYLCASSPYAWKDGNQPQHFGDGTRLSIL.

DNA for the CDR3: TGTGCCAGCAGCCCTGGGGGGGGGCCCGGTCAGCCCCAGCATTTT. This sequence encodes CASSPGGGPGQPQHF. The chain combines TRBV27 with TRBJ1-5; D possibly corresponds to TRBD1 (6 bases). Trimming took off 6 bases at V and 6 bases at J, with 18 bases between the two ends. Germline CDR1 is MNHEY and CDR2 is SMNVEV (reference sequence). The CDR3 sequence is 15 residues long.

The gene calls are TRBV9 and TRBJ2-7; a weak D match, TRBD2 (6 bases). Trimming pared 4 bases from V and 2 bases from J, leaving 10 bases between. The germline V gene has CDR1 SGDLS and CDR2 YYNGEE. The CDR3 runs to 13 residues. The CDR3 DNA sequence: TGTGCCAGCAGCCCCTGGGGGGCCTACGAGCAGTACTTC. Translation gives CASSPWGAYEQYF.

This clone was seen a handful of times. This chain uses TRBV9 with TRBJ2-6; D is unresolved. The CDR3 totals 14 residues. Between the trimmed V and J ends, which lost 3 bases and 3 bases, there was a span of 7 bases. Germline V gene lookup returns CDR1 SGDLS and CDR2 YYNGEE. CDR3 in DNA: TGTGCCAGCAGCGCGAAAGGTGGGGCCAACGTCCTGACTTTC. Amino acid sequence: CASSAKGGANVLTF.

The rearrangement uses TRBV5-4 and TRBJ1-4; D not resolved. The CDR3 is made up of 17 amino acids. CDR1 and CDR2 from the germline V gene are SGHNT and YYREEE (reference sequence). V was pared by 0 bases and J by 1 base, with 13 bases between. The CDR3 reads CASSLDWGMVTNEKLFF. CDR3 bases: TGTGCCAGCAGCTTGGACTGGGGAATGGTAACTAATGAAAAACTGTTTTTT.